What follows describes a single T cell receptor (beta chain). The CDR3 spans 14 residues. Germline CDR1 and CDR2: MNHNY and SVGAGI (reference sequence). The ends were cut back, 2 bases at V and 5 bases at J, with 10 bases in the middle. This specimen belongs to a study of blood T cell repertoires in COVID-19. Assay used: immunoSEQ multiplex PCR; TCRdb lists only in-frame clones, some missing. There are 68,000 or so clones in the sample; 79% occur only once, and roughly a tenth lies in the top ten. The chain combines TRBV6-6 with TRBJ1-5; maybe TRBD1 (6 bases). The specimen was peripheral blood. The receptor comes from a woman between 45 and 65 years old with acute or convalescent COVID-19. The CDR3 reads CASSYGQGYQPQHF. Written as DNA, the CDR3 is TGTGCCAGCAGTTACGGGCAGGGGTATCAGCCCCAGCATTTT.